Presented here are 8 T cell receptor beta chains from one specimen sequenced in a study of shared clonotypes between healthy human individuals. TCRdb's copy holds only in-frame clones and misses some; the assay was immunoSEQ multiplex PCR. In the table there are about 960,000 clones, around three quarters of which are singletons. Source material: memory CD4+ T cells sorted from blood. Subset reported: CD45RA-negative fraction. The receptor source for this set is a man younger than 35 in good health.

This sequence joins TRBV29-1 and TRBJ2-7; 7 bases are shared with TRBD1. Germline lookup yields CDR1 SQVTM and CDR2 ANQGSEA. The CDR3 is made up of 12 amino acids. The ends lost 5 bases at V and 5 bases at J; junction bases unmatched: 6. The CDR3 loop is CSVTDRVDEQYF. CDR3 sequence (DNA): TGCAGCGTTACTGACAGGGTAGACGAGCAGTACTTC.

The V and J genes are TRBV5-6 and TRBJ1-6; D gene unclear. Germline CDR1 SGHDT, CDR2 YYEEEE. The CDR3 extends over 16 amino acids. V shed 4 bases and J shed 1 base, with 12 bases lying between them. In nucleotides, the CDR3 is TGTGCCAGCAGCGACCTCGAGAAATCCTATAATTCACCCCTCCACTTT. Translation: CASSDLEKSYNSPLHF.

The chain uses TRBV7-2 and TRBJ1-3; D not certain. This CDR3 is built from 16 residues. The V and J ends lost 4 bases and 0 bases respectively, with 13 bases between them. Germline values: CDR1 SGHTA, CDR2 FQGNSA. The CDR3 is CASSSVVQSSGNTIYF. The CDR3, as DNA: TGTGCCAGCAGCTCCGTTGTCCAGAGCTCTGGAAACACCATATATTTT.

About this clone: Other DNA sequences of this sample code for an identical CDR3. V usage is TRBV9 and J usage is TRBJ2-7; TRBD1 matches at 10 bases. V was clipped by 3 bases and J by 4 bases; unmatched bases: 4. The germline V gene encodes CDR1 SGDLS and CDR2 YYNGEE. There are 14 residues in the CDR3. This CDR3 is CASSGGQGGYEQYF. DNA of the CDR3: TGTGCCAGCAGCGGCGGACAGGGGGGATACGAGCAGTACTTC.

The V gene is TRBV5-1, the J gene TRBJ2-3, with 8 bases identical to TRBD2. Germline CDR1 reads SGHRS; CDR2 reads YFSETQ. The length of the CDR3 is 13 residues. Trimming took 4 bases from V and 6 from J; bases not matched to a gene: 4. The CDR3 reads CASSPRTSDTQYF. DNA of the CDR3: TGCGCCAGCAGCCCGAGGACTAGCGATACGCAGTATTTT.

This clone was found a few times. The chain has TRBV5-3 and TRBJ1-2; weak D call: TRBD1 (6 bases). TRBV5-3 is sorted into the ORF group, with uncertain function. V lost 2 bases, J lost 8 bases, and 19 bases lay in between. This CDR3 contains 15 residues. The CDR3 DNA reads TGTGCCAGAAGCTTTAGGAAGGACAGACCAAGGGGCTACACCTTC. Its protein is CARSFRKDRPRGYTF.

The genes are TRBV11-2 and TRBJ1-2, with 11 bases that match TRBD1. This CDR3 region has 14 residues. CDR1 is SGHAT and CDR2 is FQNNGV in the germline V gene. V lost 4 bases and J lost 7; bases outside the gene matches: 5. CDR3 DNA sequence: TGTGCCAGCAGCTCGCGGACAGGGGGCGTTGGCTACACCTTC. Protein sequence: CASSSRTGGVGYTF.

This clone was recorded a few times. CDR3 coding DNA: TGTGCCAGCATGGACAGGGCCACTGAAGCTTTCTTT. This sequence encodes CASMDRATEAFF. The chain employs TRBV6-5 and TRBJ1-1; 8 bases match TRBD1. The J segment lost 4 bases and the V segment lost 7 bases, leaving 2 bases of the junction unmatched. The CDR3 has 12 amino acids. Per germline, CDR1 MNHEY and CDR2 SVGAGI.